The 30 T cell receptor beta chains listed next were all sequenced from one sample in a study of T cell responses to AZD1222 COVID-19 vaccine. Some clones are missing from TCRdb's copy, which holds only in-frame ones; the method was immunoSEQ multiplex PCR. The table includes about 170,000 clones, about nine tenths detected once. The material sequenced was peripheral blood, taken 28 days after the second dose of the MenACWY control vaccine. These receptors were collected from an adult who received the MenACWY meningococcal vaccine as a control.

The chain employs TRBV11-2 and TRBJ1-5; D is perhaps TRBD1 (5 bases). Per the germline V gene, CDR1 is SGHAT and CDR2 is FQNNGV. V dropped 5 bases and J dropped 2 bases, with 10 bases sitting between them. The CDR3 has 14 residues. This CDR3 reads CASSVTGRNQPQHF. The CDR3 DNA is TGTGCCAGCAGCGTAACAGGCCGCAATCAGCCCCAGCATTTT.

The chain links TRBV28 to TRBJ2-7; unclear D gene. This CDR3 has 12 residues. Germline V gene data show CDR1 as MDHEN and CDR2 as SYDVKM. V was cut by 10 bases and J by 0 bases, with 10 bases left in between. The DNA of the CDR3 is TGTGCCACCAATGGGCCCTCCTACGAGCAGTACTTC. It encodes CATNGPSYEQYF.

The chain combines TRBV30 with TRBJ1-2; the D is unclear. Germline assignment: CDR1 GTSNPN and CDR2 SVGIG (reference sequence). The CDR3 length is 13 residues. V gave up 4 bases and J gave up 4 bases, with 13 bases separating them. CDR3 in DNA: TGTGCCTGGACACCCGGGGAAGTCTATGGCTACACCTTC. This gives the protein CAWTPGEVYGYTF. Drawing the rest from reference TRBV30 and TRBJ1-2, the complete variable domain is SQTIHQWPATLVQPVGSPLSLECTVEGTSNPNLYWYRQAAGRGLQLLFYSVGIGQISSEVPQNLSASRPQDRQFILSSKKLLLSDSGFYLCAWTPGEVYGYTFGSGTRLTVV.

V and J are TRBV4-1 and TRBJ1-1; D is unclear. Trimming took off 0 bases at V and 0 bases at J, with 5 bases between the two ends. The CDR3 length is 14 residues. CDR1 and CDR2 from the germline V gene are MGHRA and YSYEKL. The CDR3 protein is CASSQEAMNTEAFF. The CDR3 nucleotides are TGCGCCAGCAGCCAAGAAGCAATGAACACTGAAGCTTTCTTT.

V usage is TRBV12-3 or TRBV12-4 and J usage is TRBJ2-7; 7 nucleotides match TRBD1. V dropped 3 bases and J dropped 3; count of bases not matched to a gene: 2. This CDR3 is built from 13 residues. CDR3 protein: CASSLGDSYEQYF. In nucleotides, the CDR3 is TGTGCCAGCAGTTTGGGGGACAGCTACGAGCAGTACTTC.

The count of this clone is one. DNA of the CDR3: TGTGCCAGCTCACACAGCGGGAGTAGCCTCCCCCACACAGATACGCAGTATTTT. It yields the protein CASSHSGSSLPHTDTQYF. The chain couples TRBV18 to TRBJ2-3, with 8 bases fitting TRBD2. V was clipped by 4 bases and J by 2 bases; unmatched bases: 14. In germline, CDR1 is KGHSH, CDR2 LQKENI. CDR3 length: 18 amino acids.

The V call is TRBV4-3, the J call TRBJ2-5, with D perhaps TRBD2 (7 bases). V was pared by 4 bases and J by 5 bases, with 23 bases between. The germline V gene has CDR1 LGHNA and CDR2 YSLEER. This CDR3 region has 17 residues. The CDR3: CASSPQVGRGARETQYF. The DNA of the CDR3 is TGCGCCAGCAGCCCCCAAGTGGGGAGGGGGGCGCGGGAGACCCAGTACTTC.

This chain connects TRBV27 to TRBJ1-1; D remains ambiguous. The CDR3 length is 13 residues. Germline V lookup: CDR1 MNHEY, CDR2 SMNVEV (reference sequence). The V end was cut by 6 bases, the J end by 5 bases, with 13 bases between. CDR3 residues: CASRDPGLTEAFF. The CDR3 coding sequence is TGTGCCAGCAGGGACCCGGGGTTGACTGAAGCTTTCTTT.

The chain carries TRBV6-5 and TRBJ2-6; no reliable D call. Trimming took 9 bases from V and 0 from J, leaving 9 bases between them. Germline CDR1 reads MNHEY; CDR2 reads SVGAGI. The CDR3 runs 14 residues. The CDR3 here is CASTESSGANVLTF. CDR3 bases: TGTGCCAGTACCGAAAGCTCTGGGGCCAACGTCCTGACTTTC.

This clone turned up a few times. The V gene is TRBV7-2, the J gene TRBJ2-1; TRBD2 matches at 11 bases. Unmatched junction bases numbered 7, after V lost 3 bases and J lost 9 bases. Germline V gives CDR1 SGHTA, CDR2 FQGNSA. This CDR3 comprises 15 residues. The CDR3 loop reads CASSFTSGSPTEQFF. CDR3 coding DNA: TGTGCCAGCAGCTTTACTAGCGGGAGCCCCACTGAGCAGTTCTTC.

J is TRBJ2-7 and V is TRBV28; D could derive from TRBD1 or TRBD2 (5 bases each). There are 14 residues in the CDR3. The germline V gene has CDR1 MDHEN and CDR2 SYDVKM. V was pared by 6 bases and J by 2 bases, with 14 bases between. CDR3 DNA sequence: TGTGCCAGCAGCTCATGGGACGTCGCCTACGAGCAGTACTTC. It specifies CASSSWDVAYEQYF.

A few counts support this clone. The V gene is TRBV10-3, the J gene TRBJ2-4; TRBD2 might be the D (5 bases). This CDR3 region has 14 residues. Germline CDR1 reads ENHRY; CDR2 reads SYGVKD. The V end lost 0 bases, the J end lost 15 bases, and 18 bases lay between the germline ends. The CDR3 DNA reads TGTGCCATCAGTGAGTCGATTGCGGAGGCGCGCAGGTACTTC. It translates to CAISESIAEARRYF.

J is TRBJ1-1 and V is TRBV6-5; no clear D. The V end was cut by 0 bases, the J end by 1 base, with 9 bases between. Germline V gene sequence: CDR1 MNHEY, CDR2 SVGAGI. CDR3 length: 15 residues. The CDR3 loop is CASSYSGVRNTEAFF. In nucleotides, the CDR3 is TGTGCCAGCAGTTACTCCGGCGTTAGGAACACTGAAGCTTTCTTT.

CDR3 bases: TGTGCCAGCAGCTTTCGGGGGACAGATACGCAGTATTTT. Protein: CASSFRGTDTQYF. V usage is TRBV11-3 and J usage is TRBJ2-3; TRBD2 is a possible D gene (6 bases). The V end lost 3 bases, the J end lost 3 bases, and 7 bases lay between the germline ends. Germline assignment: CDR1 SGHNT and CDR2 YENEEA. CDR3 length: 13 residues.

CDR3 amino acids: CAWSVSGGYTF. The CDR3 bases are TGTGCCTGGAGTGTGTCCGGGGGCTACACCTTC. The chain carries TRBV30 and TRBJ1-2; D is unclear. The CDR3 spans 11 residues. Germline CDR1 reads GTSNPN; CDR2 reads SVGIG (reference sequence). Between the trimmed V and J ends, which lost 0 bases and 8 bases, there was a span of 7 bases.

This clone was seen a few times. The V and J genes are TRBV30 and TRBJ2-7; D not resolved. The germline V gene encodes CDR1 GTSNPN and CDR2 SVGIG (reference sequence). Trimming took off 1 base at V and 2 bases at J, with 6 bases between the two ends. The CDR3 runs to 12 residues. CDR3 amino acids: CAWSGVPYEQYF. The CDR3 coding sequence is TGTGCCTGGAGTGGGGTCCCCTACGAGCAGTACTTC.

This clone was found once. This chain links TRBV5-1 with TRBJ2-7; D gene uncertain. CDR1 is SGHRS, CDR2 YFSETQ, per germline. Trimming took 0 bases from V and 6 from J, leaving 7 bases between them. The CDR3 length is 12 residues. DNA for the CDR3: TGCGCCAGCAGCTTGGCATCAGGCGAGCAGTACTTC. It encodes CASSLASGEQYF.

The genes are TRBV12-5 and TRBJ2-2; the D call may be TRBD1 or TRBD2 (7 bases each). The CDR3 is 19 amino acids. CDR1 is LGHNT, CDR2 FRNRAP, per germline. The V and J ends lost 4 bases and 0 bases respectively, with 21 bases between them. The CDR3 region is CASGSSLRGGGPNTGELFF. The DNA for the CDR3 is TGTGCTAGTGGTTCATCTCTCAGGGGGGGAGGCCCGAACACCGGGGAGCTGTTTTTT.

The chain has TRBV5-6 and TRBJ1-1; 8 nucleotides match TRBD1. CDR1 is SGHDT, CDR2 YYEEEE, per germline. V shed 0 bases, J shed 3 bases, and the junction held 4 bases outside the gene matches. The length of the CDR3 is 15 residues. The CDR3 DNA is TGTGCCAGCAGCTTGGCCGGGACAGGTGACACTGAAGCTTTCTTT. Translation gives CASSLAGTGDTEAFF. The full variable domain, in which reference TRBV5-6 and TRBJ1-1 provide the parts outside the CDR3, is DAGVTQSPTHLIKTRGQQVTLRCSPKSGHDTVSWYQQALGQGPQFIFQYYEEEERQRGNFPDRFSGHQFPNYSSELNVNALLLGDSALYLCASSLAGTGDTEAFFGQGTRLTVV.

With respect to this clone: One end of the junction varies from germline; a read error may be responsible. The chain joins TRBV7-2 to TRBJ2-7, with D unclear. Per germline, CDR1 SGHTA and CDR2 FQGNSA. The CDR3 is made up of 14 amino acids. The CDR3 here is CASSLASPSYEQHF. The CDR3 DNA sequence: TGTGCCAGCAGCTTAGCCAGTCCCTCCTACGAGCAGCACTTC.

The rearrangement joins TRBV9 to TRBJ2-3, with D perhaps TRBD1 (5 bases). Germline V gene lookup returns CDR1 SGDLS and CDR2 YYNGEE. The CDR3 totals 16 residues. Between the trimmed V and J ends, which lost 1 base and 0 bases, there was a span of 12 bases. The CDR3 nucleotides read TGTGCCAGCAGCGTACAGGCAGGGCCTAGCACAGATACGCAGTATTTT. It yields the protein CASSVQAGPSTDTQYF.

This clone was seen a handful of times. V usage is TRBV18 and J usage is TRBJ1-2; unclear D gene. V lost 0 bases, J lost 5 bases, and 7 bases lay in between. The germline gives CDR1 KGHSH, CDR2 LQKENI. There are 13 residues in the CDR3. The CDR3 nucleotides are TGTGCCAGCTCACCACCAGGGCCGTATGGCTACACCTTC. It specifies CASSPPGPYGYTF.

The DNA for the CDR3 is TGTGCCAGTAAGACAGTCCGTGGCTACACCTTC. This codes for CASKTVRGYTF. V usage is TRBV7-8 and J usage is TRBJ1-2, with D possibly matching TRBD1 (5 bases). The CDR3 is made up of 11 amino acids. The germline gives CDR1 SGHVS, CDR2 FQNEAQ. The germline V and J ends were trimmed by 9 bases and 7 bases, with 12 bases remaining between them.

With respect to this clone: A junction boundary mismatches the germline segment, possibly from a read error. The J gene is TRBJ1-3, the V gene TRBV6-5; 10 nucleotides align to TRBD1. Germline values: CDR1 MNHEY, CDR2 SVGAGI. CDR3 length equals 13 residues. CDR3 nucleotides: TGTGCCAGCAGTCGGGACAGGGGAACCACCATATATTTT. It translates to CASSRDRGTTIYF.

The rearrangement links TRBV7-2 to TRBJ2-3; D is undetermined. CDR1 is SGHTA, CDR2 FQGNSA, per germline. The CDR3 sequence is 14 residues long. V lost 5 bases, J lost 0 bases, and 9 bases lay in between. The CDR3 loop reads CASSPITSTDTQYF. CDR3 nucleotides: TGTGCCAGCAGCCCCATAACTAGCACAGATACGCAGTATTTT.

This clone has a single count. This chain connects TRBV6-2 or TRBV6-3 to TRBJ1-5, with D perhaps TRBD1 (6 bases). Trimming left V 5 bases short and J 3 bases short, with 17 bases between. The CDR3 extends over 16 amino acids. Per germline, CDR1 MNHEY and CDR2 SVGEGT. CDR3 residues: CASSRPGGATNQPQHF. As DNA, the CDR3 is TGTGCCAGCAGTAGGCCGGGGGGGGCCACCAATCAGCCCCAGCATTTT.

The chain combines TRBV10-1 with TRBJ1-2; D remains ambiguous. Per germline, CDR1 WNHNN and CDR2 SYGVQD (reference sequence). The CDR3 consists of 13 residues. V lost 3 bases and J lost 6, with 11 bases in between. CDR3 nucleotides: TGCGCCAGCAGTGAAAACGGGATTGATGGCTACACCTTC. It specifies CASSENGIDGYTF.

This clone appeared a few times. The V gene is TRBV6-6, the J gene TRBJ1-4; 10 bases align to TRBD1. This CDR3 has 15 amino acids. The V and J ends lost 6 bases and 7 bases, in that order; junction bases with no gene match: 8. Germline-derived CDR1 and CDR2 are MNHNY and SVGAGI (reference sequence). In DNA, the CDR3 is TGTGCCAGCAGCGCCATGGGGACAGGGGCTGAAAAACTGTTTTTT. Translation: CASSAMGTGAEKLFF.

The J gene is TRBJ1-6, the V gene TRBV25-1, with 7 positions matching TRBD1. This CDR3 is 13 amino acids long. Looked up from germline, CDR1 is MGHDK and CDR2 is SYGVNS. Trimming cost V 2 bases and J 9 bases; bases outside gene matches: 1. CDR3 nucleotide sequence: TGTGCCAGCAGTGAACAGGGGGGTTCACCCCTCCACTTT. Its protein is CASSEQGGSPLHF.

J is TRBJ1-1 and V is TRBV5-1; D is undetermined. CDR1 is SGHRS, CDR2 YFSETQ, per germline. The CDR3 consists of 14 residues. The ends were cut back, 3 bases at V and 4 bases at J, with 13 bases in the middle. In nucleotides, the CDR3 is TGCGCCAGCAGCTACGGGCTTCGGAGCACTGAAGCTTTCTTT. It codes for CASSYGLRSTEAFF.